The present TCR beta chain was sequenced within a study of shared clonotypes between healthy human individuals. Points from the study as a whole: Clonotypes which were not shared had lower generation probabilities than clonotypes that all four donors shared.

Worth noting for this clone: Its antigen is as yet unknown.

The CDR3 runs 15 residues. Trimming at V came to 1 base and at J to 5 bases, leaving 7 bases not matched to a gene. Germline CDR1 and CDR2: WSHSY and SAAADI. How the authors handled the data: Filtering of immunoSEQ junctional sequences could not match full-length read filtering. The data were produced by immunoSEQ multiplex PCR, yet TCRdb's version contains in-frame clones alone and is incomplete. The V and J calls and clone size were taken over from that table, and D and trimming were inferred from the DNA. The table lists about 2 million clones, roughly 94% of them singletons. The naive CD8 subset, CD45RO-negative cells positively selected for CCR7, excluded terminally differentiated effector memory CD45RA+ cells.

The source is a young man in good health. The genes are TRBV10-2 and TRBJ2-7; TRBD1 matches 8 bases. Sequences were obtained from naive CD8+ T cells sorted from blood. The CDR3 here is CASSEFRQGSDEQYF. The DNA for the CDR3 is TGCGCCAGCAGTGAGTTTAGACAGGGGTCCGACGAGCAGTACTTC.